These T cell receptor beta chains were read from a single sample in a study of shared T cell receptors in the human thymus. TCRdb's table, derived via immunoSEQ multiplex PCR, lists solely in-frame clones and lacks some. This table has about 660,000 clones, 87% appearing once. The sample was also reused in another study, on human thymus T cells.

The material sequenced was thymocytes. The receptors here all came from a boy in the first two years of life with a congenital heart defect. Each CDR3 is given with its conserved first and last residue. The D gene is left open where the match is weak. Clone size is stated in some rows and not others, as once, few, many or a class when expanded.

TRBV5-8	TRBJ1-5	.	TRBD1	CASSWTGSSSQPQHF	TGTGCCAGCAGCTGGACAGGGTCATCCTCCCAGCCCCAGCATTTT
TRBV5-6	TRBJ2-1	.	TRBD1	CASSLVGTGGDYNEQFF	TGTGCCAGCAGCTTGGTGGGGACAGGGGGCGACTACAATGAGCAGTTCTTC
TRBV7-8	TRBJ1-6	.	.	CASSLAWQMNSPLHF	TGTGCCAGCAGCTTAGCCTGGCAGATGAATTCACCCCTCCACTTT
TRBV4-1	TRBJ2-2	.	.	CASSHVLYTGELFF	TGCGCCAGCAGCCACGTACTATACACCGGGGAGCTGTTTTTT
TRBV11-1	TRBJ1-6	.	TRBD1	CASSSGQGAQPANSPLHF	TGTGCCAGCAGCTCGGGACAGGGGGCCCAGCCTGCCAATTCACCCCTCCACTTT
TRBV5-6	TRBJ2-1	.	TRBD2	CASSASGSWSYNEQFF	TGTGCCAGCAGCGCTAGCGGGAGCTGGTCCTACAATGAGCAGTTCTTC
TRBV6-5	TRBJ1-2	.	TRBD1	CASRRQGDGYTF	TGTGCCAGCAGACGACAGGGGGACGGCTACACCTTC
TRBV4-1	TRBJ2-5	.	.	CASSQDGEYQETQYF	TGCGCCAGCAGCCAAGACGGAGAGTACCAAGAGACCCAGTACTTC
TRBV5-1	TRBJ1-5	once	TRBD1	CASSPGQGQQPQHF	TGCGCCAGCAGCCCCGGACAGGGGCAACAGCCCCAGCATTTT
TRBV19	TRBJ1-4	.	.	CASSLFGSEKLFF	TGTGCCAGTAGTCTTTTCGGTAGTGAAAAACTGTTTTTT
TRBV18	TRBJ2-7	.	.	CASSPQDHHSSYEQYF	TGTGCCAGCTCACCCCAGGATCACCATAGCTCCTACGAGCAGTACTTC
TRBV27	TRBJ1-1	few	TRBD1	CASSPDKGQGGTEAFF	TGTGCCAGCAGTCCGGACAAAGGACAGGGGGGTACTGAAGCTTTCTTT
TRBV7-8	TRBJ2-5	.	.	CASSSIGSEDETQYF	TGTGCCAGCAGCTCCATCGGGAGTGAGGACGAGACCCAGTACTTC
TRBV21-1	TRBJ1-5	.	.	CASSKAWTGGNQPQHF	TGTGCCAGCAGCAAAGCATGGACAGGGGGCAATCAGCCCCAGCATTTT